This TCR beta chain was sequenced during a study of glioma-infiltrating T cells. Turning to the study itself: Before surgery, glioma patients received dexamethasone for at most six days. General study findings and limits: Patients with low tissue-blood divergence carried a signature set of shared blood CDR3 motifs.

The iRepertoire nested amplicon-rescue multiplex PCR amplified TCR alpha and beta CDR3s from RNA. Input was about 95-400 ng of tissue mRNA or PBMC total RNA. TCRdb ran MiXCR on the multiplex PCR reads and lists one entry per CDR3 protein. The sample includes a few hundred thousand distinct CDR3 sequences, roughly two fifths of them seen just once. Trimming removed 1 base at V and 1 base at J, with 4 bases between. The CDR3 consists of 13 residues. Germline values: CDR1 KGHSH, CDR2 LQKENI. A remark on this clonotype: Its antigen is unidentified.

This TCR was sampled from a human donor with low-grade glioma or glioblastoma, undergoing nonglioma brain surgery, or in good health (not recorded which). The sequencing sample was made of glioma tissue, nonneoplastic brain tissue, or PBMCs (not recorded which). The V call is TRBV18, the J call TRBJ1-2; no firm D call. CDR3 in DNA: TGTGCCAGCTCACCACGGGATAACTATGGCTACACCTTC. Translating it yields CASSPRDNYGYTF.